The entry that follows covers one TCR beta chain sequence. The data were obtained in a study of blood T cell repertoires in COVID-19. Across the study: The cDNA or gDNA used as material had been derived from T cells, B-cell-depleted T cells, or PBMCs.

Ages ranged from about 18 to 89 years, with residence in about two dozen US areas. TCRdb keeps only in-frame clones here, not all; method: immunoSEQ multiplex PCR. The table has approximately 300,000 clones, 85% seen once. The CDR3 is made up of 13 amino acids. The V and J ends lost 5 bases and 0 bases, in that order; junction bases with no gene match: 0. From germline, CDR1 is SGHTA and CDR2 FQGNSA. The chain couples TRBV7-2 to TRBJ1-1, with 7 nucleotides matching TRBD1. This TCR was sampled from a woman aged 25 to 39 who had been exposed to COVID-19. The sample comprised PBMCs or T cells enriched from blood (not recorded which). In nucleotides, the CDR3 is TGTGCCAGCAGCCAGGGGGTGAACACTGAAGCTTTCTTT. As protein: CASSQGVNTEAFF.